This T cell receptor (beta chain) was captured in a study of immune evolution from preneoplasia to lung adenocarcinoma. Study-wide results and limits: Clonality was highest in normal lung, lower in later-stage lesions apparently.

Worth noting for this clone: Its antigen is not identified.

The CDR3 is made up of 12 amino acids. Per the germline V gene, CDR1 is MDHEN and CDR2 is SYDVKM. V dropped 6 bases and J dropped 4; count of bases not matched to a gene: 3. Clones were sequenced by immunoSEQ multiplex PCR, and TCRdb holds only the in-frame ones, with some missing. This table holds about 26,000 clones, 65% to 75% found once. Sequences were obtained from FFPE invasive lung adenocarcinoma tissue. The rearrangement links TRBV28 to TRBJ2-7; the match to TRBD1 covers 7 bases. This clonotype was sampled from a person aged 60 to 70 with invasive lung adenocarcinoma. Some clones in this sample may be carry-over from other donors' samples. The CDR3 bases are TGTGCCAGCAGGACAGGGATGTACGAGCAGTACTTC. The encoded protein is CASRTGMYEQYF.